The 10 T cell receptor beta chains in this list originate from one sample, sequenced in a study of shared clonotypes between healthy human individuals. Method: immunoSEQ multiplex PCR; TCRdb's copy keeps in-frame clones and lacks some. The sample holds fewer than 550,000 clones, approximately 79% seen once. The sample comprised PBMCs. The receptors shown here come from a woman between 40 and 50 years old in good health. Some clones in this sample may be carry-over from other donors' samples.

The CDR3 coding sequence is TGTGCCAGCAGCTTGTGGGGGGCCACCGGGGAGCTGTTTTTT. This codes for CASSLWGATGELFF. The chain combines TRBV5-4 with TRBJ2-2, with D perhaps given as TRBD1 or TRBD2 (6 bases each). Between the trimmed V and J ends, which lost 1 base and 4 bases, there was a span of 8 bases. Germline CDR1 is SGHNT and CDR2 is YYREEE (reference sequence). The CDR3 is 14 amino acids.

The sample holds a few counts of this clone. This chain uses TRBV21-1 with TRBJ1-5. TRBV21-1 counts as a pseudogene. There are 16 residues in the CDR3. CDR3 residues: CASSALKAGSNQPQHF. The CDR3 DNA follows: TGTGCCAGCAGCGCTCTAAAGGCTGGTAGCAATCAGCCCCAGCATTTT.

This chain connects TRBV30 to TRBJ2-7, with D perhaps TRBD1 (5 bases). With 2 bases removed from V and 3 bases from J, the gap between germline ends came to 11 bases. Germline V CDR1 and CDR2: GTSNPN, SVGIG (reference sequence). This CDR3 spans 13 amino acids. The CDR3 region is CAWSQGLYYEQYF. The CDR3 region has the DNA TGTGCCTGGAGTCAGGGTCTGTACTACGAGCAGTACTTC.

This chain links TRBV4-1 with TRBJ1-1, with 9 positions matching TRBD1. After removal of 3 bases from V and 5 bases from J, the junction contained 1 base not matched to a gene. The germline gives CDR1 MGHRA, CDR2 YSYEKL. The CDR3 consists of 13 residues. Here the CDR3 DNA reads TGCGCCAGCAGCCAGGGGACAGGGACTGAAGCTTTCTTT. Residues: CASSQGTGTEAFF.

This rearrangement joins TRBV4-3 to TRBJ2-7; D gene unclear. The germline V and J ends were trimmed by 0 bases and 3 bases, with 12 bases remaining between them. The CDR3 is 15 residues long. Germline CDR1 LGHNA, CDR2 YSLEER. The CDR3 spells CASSQDWARFYEQYF. DNA of the CDR3: TGCGCCAGCAGCCAAGATTGGGCTAGATTCTACGAGCAGTACTTC.

Points on this clone: A far larger clone lies a single base away; this is likely a read error. V usage is TRBV25-1 and J usage is TRBJ1-2, with D possibly TRBD1 on 6 matching bases. The CDR3 is 17 residues long. V lost 2 bases, J lost 4 bases, and 20 bases lay in between. CDR1 MGHDK and CDR2 SYGVNS come from the germline V gene. DNA for the CDR3: TGTGCCAGCAGTGAAGGGCCAGGGGCCGATTCTGGCTATGGCTACACCTTC. Its translation is CASSEGPGADSGYGYTF.

The rearrangement links TRBV28 to TRBJ1-5; 10 bases align to TRBD1. CDR1 and CDR2 from the germline V gene are MDHEN and SYDVKM. The CDR3 extends over 15 amino acids. With V trimmed by 6 bases and J by 5 bases, 7 bases remained unmatched. The CDR3 loop reads CASSHGTGVDQPQHF. The CDR3, as DNA: TGTGCCAGCAGCCACGGGACAGGGGTAGATCAGCCCCAGCATTTT.

The V and J genes are TRBV9 and TRBJ1-2; weak D call: TRBD1 (5 bases). Germline values: CDR1 SGDLS, CDR2 YYNGEE. V was clipped by 5 bases and J by 4 bases, with 9 bases between them. CDR3 size: 12 residues. The CDR3 sequence is CASSRQTYGYTF. Here the CDR3 DNA reads TGTGCCAGCAGTCGACAGACCTATGGCTACACCTTC.

This chain links TRBV7-6 with TRBJ2-7; perhaps TRBD2 as D (5 bases). V was clipped by 4 bases and J by 6 bases, with 13 bases between them. Per germline, CDR1 SGHVS and CDR2 FNYEAQ. The length of the CDR3 is 13 residues. As DNA, the CDR3 is TGTGCCAGCAGCTCGATTGGCGGGTTCGAGCAGTACTTC. It encodes CASSSIGGFEQYF.

The gene calls are TRBV11-2 and TRBJ1-6, with D possibly matching TRBD1 (6 bases). Germline V gene data show CDR1 as SGHAT and CDR2 as FQNNGV. This CDR3 contains 15 residues. Deletions cut 2 bases from V and 8 bases from J, with 13 bases between. The CDR3 DNA follows: TGTGCCAGCAGCTTATTGGGGGCGCAGGATTCACCCCTCCACTTT. As protein: CASSLLGAQDSPLHF. The variable domain in full, with the rest retrieved from reference TRBV11-2 and TRBJ1-6, is EAGVAQSPRYKIIEKRQSVAFWCNPISGHATLYWYQQILGQGPKLLIQFQNNGVVDDSQLPKDRFSAERLKGVDSTLKIQPAKLEDSAVYLCASSLLGAQDSPLHFGNGTRLTVT.